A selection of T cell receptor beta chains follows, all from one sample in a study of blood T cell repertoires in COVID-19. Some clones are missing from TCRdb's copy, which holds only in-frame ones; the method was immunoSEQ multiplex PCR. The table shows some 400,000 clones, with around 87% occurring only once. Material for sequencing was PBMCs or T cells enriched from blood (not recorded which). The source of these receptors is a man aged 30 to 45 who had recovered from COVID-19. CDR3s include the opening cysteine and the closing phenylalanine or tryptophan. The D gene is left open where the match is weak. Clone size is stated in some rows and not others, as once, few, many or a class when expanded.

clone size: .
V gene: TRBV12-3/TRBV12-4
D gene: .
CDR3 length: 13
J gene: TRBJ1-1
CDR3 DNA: TGTGCCAGCAGTACCAAGGGGGACACTGAAGCTTTCTTT
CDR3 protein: CASSTKGDTEAFF

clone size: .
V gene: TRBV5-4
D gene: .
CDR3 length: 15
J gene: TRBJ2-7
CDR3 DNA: TGTGCCAGCAGCTTGGAGCCGGGGAACAGCGACGAGCAGTACTTC
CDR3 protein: CASSLEPGNSDEQYF

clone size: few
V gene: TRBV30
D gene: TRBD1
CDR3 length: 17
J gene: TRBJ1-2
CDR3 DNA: TGTGCCTGGACCCGGACAGGGGGCCTAACTTTTAACTATGGCTACACCTTC
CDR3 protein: CAWTRTGGLTFNYGYTF

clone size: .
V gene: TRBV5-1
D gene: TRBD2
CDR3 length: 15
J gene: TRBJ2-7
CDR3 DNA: TGCGCCAGCAGCTTGAATAGCGGGGGGGACTACGAGCAGTACTTC
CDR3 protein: CASSLNSGGDYEQYF

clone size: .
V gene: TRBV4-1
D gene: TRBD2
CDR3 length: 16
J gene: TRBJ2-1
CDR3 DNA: TGCGCCAGCAGCCAAGAACGGACTAGCGGTTACAATGAGCAGTTCTTC
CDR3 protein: CASSQERTSGYNEQFF

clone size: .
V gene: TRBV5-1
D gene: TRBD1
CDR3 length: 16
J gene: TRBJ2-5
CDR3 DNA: TGCGCCAGCAGCTACACCGGGACCCCAGGGACAGGGACCCAGTACTTC
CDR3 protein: CASSYTGTPGTGTQYF

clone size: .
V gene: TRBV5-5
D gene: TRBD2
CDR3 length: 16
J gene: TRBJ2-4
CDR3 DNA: TGTGCCAGCAGCCCCTGGACTAGCGGGGGTCAAAACATTCAGTACTTC
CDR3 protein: CASSPWTSGGQNIQYF

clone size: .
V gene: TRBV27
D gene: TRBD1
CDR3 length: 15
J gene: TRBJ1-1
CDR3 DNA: TGTGCCAGCAGTTTACGGCATGGGACAGGGGAGGTAGCTTTCTTT
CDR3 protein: CASSLRHGTGEVAFF

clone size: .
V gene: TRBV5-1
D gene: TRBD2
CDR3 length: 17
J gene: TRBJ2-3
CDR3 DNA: TGCGCCAGCAGCTTGGTATTCCTAGCGGGGGGGTCAGATACGCAGTATTTT
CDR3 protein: CASSLVFLAGGSDTQYF

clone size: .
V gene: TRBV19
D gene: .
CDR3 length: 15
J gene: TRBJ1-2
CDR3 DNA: TGTGCCAGTAGTATACCGATCAGGGATGGGTATGGCTACACCTTC
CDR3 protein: CASSIPIRDGYGYTF

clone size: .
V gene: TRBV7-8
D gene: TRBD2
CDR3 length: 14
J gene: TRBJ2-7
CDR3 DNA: TGTGCCAGCAGCTCGACTAGCTACTCCTACGAGCAGTACTTC
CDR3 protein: CASSSTSYSYEQYF

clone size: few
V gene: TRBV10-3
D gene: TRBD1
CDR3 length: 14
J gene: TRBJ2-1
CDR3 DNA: TGTGCCATCAGTGAGGTCGACAGGGGCCATGAGCAGTTCTTC
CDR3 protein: CAISEVDRGHEQFF

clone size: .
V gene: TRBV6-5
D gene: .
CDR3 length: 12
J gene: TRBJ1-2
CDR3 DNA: TGTGCCAGCACCCCTGGGCACGTTGGCTACACCTTC
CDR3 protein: CASTPGHVGYTF

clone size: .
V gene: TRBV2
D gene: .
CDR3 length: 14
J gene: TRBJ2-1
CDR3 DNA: TGTGCCAGCGGGAGAAGTTTTACCGACAATGAGCAGTTCTTC
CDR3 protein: CASGRSFTDNEQFF

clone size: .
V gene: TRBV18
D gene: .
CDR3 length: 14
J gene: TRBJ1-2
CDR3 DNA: TGTGCCAGCTCACCAGGGCAGAGTAACTATGGCTACACCTTC
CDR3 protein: CASSPGQSNYGYTF

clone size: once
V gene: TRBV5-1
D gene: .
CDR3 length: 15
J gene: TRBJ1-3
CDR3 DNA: TGCGCCAGCAGCTTGCAGGGGTCGACTGGAAACACCATATATTTT
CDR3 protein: CASSLQGSTGNTIYF

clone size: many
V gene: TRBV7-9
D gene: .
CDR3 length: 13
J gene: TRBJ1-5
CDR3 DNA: TGTGCCAGCAGCGTTCAGGGGCATCAGCCCCAGCATTTT
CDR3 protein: CASSVQGHQPQHF

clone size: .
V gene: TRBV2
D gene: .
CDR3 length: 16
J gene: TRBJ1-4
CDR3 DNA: TGTGCCAGCAGCATTTCCCGACAGGTGACTAATGAAAAACTGTTTTTT
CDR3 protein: CASSISRQVTNEKLFF

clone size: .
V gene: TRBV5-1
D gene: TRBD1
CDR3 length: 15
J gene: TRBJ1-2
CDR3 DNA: TGCGCCAGCAGCCCCGGGACAGGGGGCGGCTATGGCTACACCTTC
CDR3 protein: CASSPGTGGGYGYTF

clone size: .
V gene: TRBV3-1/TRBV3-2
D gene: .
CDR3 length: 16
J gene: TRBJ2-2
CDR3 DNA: TGTGCCAGCAGCCTAATGGCCAGACAGTACACCGGGGAGCTGTTTTTT
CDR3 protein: CASSLMARQYTGELFF

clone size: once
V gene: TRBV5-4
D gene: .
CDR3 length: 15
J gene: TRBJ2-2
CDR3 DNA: TGTGCCAGCAGTTCAAGACAGAATTTGACCGGGGAGCTGTTTTTT
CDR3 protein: CASSSRQNLTGELFF

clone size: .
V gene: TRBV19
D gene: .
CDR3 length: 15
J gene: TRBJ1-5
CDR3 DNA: TGTGCCAGTATTTGGGGAGGGACTCCCAATCAGCCCCAGCATTTT
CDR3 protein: CASIWGGTPNQPQHF

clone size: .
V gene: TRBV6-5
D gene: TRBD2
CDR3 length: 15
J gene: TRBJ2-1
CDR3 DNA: TGTGCCAGCAGTCCACTAGCGGGGATTCCCAATGAGCAGTTCTTC
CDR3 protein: CASSPLAGIPNEQFF

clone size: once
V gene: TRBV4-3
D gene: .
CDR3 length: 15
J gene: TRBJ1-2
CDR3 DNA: TGCGCCAGCAGCCAAGAGGTGACTTCAGGAGGCGGCTACACCTTC
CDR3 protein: CASSQEVTSGGGYTF

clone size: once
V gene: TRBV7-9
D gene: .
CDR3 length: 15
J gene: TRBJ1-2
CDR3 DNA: TGTGCCAGCAGCTTCGGGGAAGGTCGGGGCTATGGCTACACCTTC
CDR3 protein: CASSFGEGRGYGYTF

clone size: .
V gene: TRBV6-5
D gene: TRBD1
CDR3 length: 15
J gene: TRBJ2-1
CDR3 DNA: TGTGCCACCGAACTCATCAGGGGGCAGGGCAATGAGCAGTTCTTC
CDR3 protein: CATELIRGQGNEQFF

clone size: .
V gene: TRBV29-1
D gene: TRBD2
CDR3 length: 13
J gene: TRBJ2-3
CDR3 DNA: TGCAGCGTGCGAGCGGGGAGCACAGATACGCAGTATTTT
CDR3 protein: CSVRAGSTDTQYF

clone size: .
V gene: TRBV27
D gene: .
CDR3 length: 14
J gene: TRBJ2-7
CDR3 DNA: TGTGCCAGCAGTTCCCCCGCCAGCTCCTACGAGCAGTACTTC
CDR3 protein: CASSSPASSYEQYF

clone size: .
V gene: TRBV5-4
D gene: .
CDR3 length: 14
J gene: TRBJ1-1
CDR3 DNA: TGTGCCAGCAGCTTTGATTTAAACCTCTCTGCGGCTTTCTTT
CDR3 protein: CASSFDLNLSAAFF

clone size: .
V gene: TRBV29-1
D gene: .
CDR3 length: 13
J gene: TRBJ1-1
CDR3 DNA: TGCAGCGTGGGATCGGGAGGTAGCACTGAAGCTTTCTTT
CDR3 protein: CSVGSGGSTEAFF

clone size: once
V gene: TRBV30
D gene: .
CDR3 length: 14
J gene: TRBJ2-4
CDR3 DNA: TGTGCCTGGAGTGTAACGGGATCCAAAAACATTCAGTACTTC
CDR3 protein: CAWSVTGSKNIQYF

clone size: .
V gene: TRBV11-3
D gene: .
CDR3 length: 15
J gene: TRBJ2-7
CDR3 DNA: TGTGCCAGCAGACACCTCGACGGAGCCCCCTACGAGCAGTACTTC
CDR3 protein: CASRHLDGAPYEQYF

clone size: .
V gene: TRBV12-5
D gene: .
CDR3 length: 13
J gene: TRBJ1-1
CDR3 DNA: TGTGCTAGTGGCCAGGGCAAAAACACTGAAGCTTTCTTT
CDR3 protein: CASGQGKNTEAFF

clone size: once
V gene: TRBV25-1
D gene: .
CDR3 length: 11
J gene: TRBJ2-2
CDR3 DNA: TGTGCCAGCAGCCTGACCGGGGAGCTGTTTTTT
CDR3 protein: CASSLTGELFF

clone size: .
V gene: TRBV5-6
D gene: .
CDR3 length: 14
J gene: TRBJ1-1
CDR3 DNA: TGTGCCAGCAGACCCTGGGGGCAGAACACTGAAGCTTTCTTT
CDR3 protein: CASRPWGQNTEAFF

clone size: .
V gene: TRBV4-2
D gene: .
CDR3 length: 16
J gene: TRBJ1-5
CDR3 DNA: TGTGCCAGCAGCCAAGAGGGGGCTGTTAGCAATCAGCCCCAGCATTTT
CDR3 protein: CASSQEGAVSNQPQHF

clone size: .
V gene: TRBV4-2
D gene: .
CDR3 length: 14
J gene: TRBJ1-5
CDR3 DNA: TGTGCCAGCAGCCAAGATTACGGGAATCAGCCCCAGCATTTT
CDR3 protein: CASSQDYGNQPQHF

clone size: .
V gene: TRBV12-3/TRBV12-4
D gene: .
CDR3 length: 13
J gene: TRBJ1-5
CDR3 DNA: TGTGCCACCAGGGGAGGGATCGGACAGCCCCAGCATTTT
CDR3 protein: CATRGGIGQPQHF

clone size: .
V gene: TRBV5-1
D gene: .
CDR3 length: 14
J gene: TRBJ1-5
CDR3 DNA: TGCGCCAGCAGCCCGGGACAAAGCAATCAGCCCCAGCATTTT
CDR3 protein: CASSPGQSNQPQHF

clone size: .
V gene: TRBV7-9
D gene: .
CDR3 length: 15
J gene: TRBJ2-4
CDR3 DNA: TGTGCCAGCAGCTTAGACAGGGCTGCCAAAAACATTCAGTACTTC
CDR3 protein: CASSLDRAAKNIQYF

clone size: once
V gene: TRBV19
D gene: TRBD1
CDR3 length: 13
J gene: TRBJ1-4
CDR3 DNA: TGTGCCAGTAGTGCAGGGGGTAGGGAAAAACTGTTTTTT
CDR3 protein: CASSAGGREKLFF

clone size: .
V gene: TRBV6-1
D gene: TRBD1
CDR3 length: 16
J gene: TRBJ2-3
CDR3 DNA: TGTGCCAGCAGTGACAGGACAGGGCGGAGTACAGATACGCAGTATTTT
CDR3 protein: CASSDRTGRSTDTQYF

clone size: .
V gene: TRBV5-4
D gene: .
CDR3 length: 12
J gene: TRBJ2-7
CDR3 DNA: TGTGCCAGCAGCTTCGACAGCTACGAGCAGTACTTC
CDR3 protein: CASSFDSYEQYF

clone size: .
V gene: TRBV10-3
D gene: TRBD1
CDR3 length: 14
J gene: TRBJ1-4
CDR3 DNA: TGTGCCATCAGTCCCGGGACAGGGTCCGAAAAACTGTTTTTT
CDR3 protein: CAISPGTGSEKLFF

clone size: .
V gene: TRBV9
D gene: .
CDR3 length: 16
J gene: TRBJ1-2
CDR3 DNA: TGTGCCAGCAGCTCCTCCGTAATCGGTGGGGGAGGAGGCTACACCTTC
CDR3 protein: CASSSSVIGGGGGYTF